The table lists the clone carrying this T cell receptor (beta chain) with many counts. Time point: longitudinal time-point 2. The cDNA came from 5'RACE, which used 10-nucleotide random UMIs. A single record per CDR3 protein comes from TCRdb applying MiXCR to the 5' RACE reads. The sample holds about 49,000 distinct CDR3 sequences, around 12% seen once. The CDR3 loop spans 13 amino acids. The germline V gene encodes CDR1 LGHDT and CDR2 YNNKEL (reference sequence). V lost 2 bases and J lost 10, with 9 bases in between. This sample was included in a study of neurological immune-mediated disorders. The sequencing input was PBMCs. This chain uses TRBV3-1 with TRBJ1-6; weak D call: TRBD1 (5 bases). The sequence was obtained from a male donor with HTLV-1-associated myelopathy (HAM/TSP). In nucleotides, the CDR3 is TGTGCCAGCAGCCAAACAGGAGGCTCACCCCTCCACTTT. It encodes CASSQTGGSPLHF.